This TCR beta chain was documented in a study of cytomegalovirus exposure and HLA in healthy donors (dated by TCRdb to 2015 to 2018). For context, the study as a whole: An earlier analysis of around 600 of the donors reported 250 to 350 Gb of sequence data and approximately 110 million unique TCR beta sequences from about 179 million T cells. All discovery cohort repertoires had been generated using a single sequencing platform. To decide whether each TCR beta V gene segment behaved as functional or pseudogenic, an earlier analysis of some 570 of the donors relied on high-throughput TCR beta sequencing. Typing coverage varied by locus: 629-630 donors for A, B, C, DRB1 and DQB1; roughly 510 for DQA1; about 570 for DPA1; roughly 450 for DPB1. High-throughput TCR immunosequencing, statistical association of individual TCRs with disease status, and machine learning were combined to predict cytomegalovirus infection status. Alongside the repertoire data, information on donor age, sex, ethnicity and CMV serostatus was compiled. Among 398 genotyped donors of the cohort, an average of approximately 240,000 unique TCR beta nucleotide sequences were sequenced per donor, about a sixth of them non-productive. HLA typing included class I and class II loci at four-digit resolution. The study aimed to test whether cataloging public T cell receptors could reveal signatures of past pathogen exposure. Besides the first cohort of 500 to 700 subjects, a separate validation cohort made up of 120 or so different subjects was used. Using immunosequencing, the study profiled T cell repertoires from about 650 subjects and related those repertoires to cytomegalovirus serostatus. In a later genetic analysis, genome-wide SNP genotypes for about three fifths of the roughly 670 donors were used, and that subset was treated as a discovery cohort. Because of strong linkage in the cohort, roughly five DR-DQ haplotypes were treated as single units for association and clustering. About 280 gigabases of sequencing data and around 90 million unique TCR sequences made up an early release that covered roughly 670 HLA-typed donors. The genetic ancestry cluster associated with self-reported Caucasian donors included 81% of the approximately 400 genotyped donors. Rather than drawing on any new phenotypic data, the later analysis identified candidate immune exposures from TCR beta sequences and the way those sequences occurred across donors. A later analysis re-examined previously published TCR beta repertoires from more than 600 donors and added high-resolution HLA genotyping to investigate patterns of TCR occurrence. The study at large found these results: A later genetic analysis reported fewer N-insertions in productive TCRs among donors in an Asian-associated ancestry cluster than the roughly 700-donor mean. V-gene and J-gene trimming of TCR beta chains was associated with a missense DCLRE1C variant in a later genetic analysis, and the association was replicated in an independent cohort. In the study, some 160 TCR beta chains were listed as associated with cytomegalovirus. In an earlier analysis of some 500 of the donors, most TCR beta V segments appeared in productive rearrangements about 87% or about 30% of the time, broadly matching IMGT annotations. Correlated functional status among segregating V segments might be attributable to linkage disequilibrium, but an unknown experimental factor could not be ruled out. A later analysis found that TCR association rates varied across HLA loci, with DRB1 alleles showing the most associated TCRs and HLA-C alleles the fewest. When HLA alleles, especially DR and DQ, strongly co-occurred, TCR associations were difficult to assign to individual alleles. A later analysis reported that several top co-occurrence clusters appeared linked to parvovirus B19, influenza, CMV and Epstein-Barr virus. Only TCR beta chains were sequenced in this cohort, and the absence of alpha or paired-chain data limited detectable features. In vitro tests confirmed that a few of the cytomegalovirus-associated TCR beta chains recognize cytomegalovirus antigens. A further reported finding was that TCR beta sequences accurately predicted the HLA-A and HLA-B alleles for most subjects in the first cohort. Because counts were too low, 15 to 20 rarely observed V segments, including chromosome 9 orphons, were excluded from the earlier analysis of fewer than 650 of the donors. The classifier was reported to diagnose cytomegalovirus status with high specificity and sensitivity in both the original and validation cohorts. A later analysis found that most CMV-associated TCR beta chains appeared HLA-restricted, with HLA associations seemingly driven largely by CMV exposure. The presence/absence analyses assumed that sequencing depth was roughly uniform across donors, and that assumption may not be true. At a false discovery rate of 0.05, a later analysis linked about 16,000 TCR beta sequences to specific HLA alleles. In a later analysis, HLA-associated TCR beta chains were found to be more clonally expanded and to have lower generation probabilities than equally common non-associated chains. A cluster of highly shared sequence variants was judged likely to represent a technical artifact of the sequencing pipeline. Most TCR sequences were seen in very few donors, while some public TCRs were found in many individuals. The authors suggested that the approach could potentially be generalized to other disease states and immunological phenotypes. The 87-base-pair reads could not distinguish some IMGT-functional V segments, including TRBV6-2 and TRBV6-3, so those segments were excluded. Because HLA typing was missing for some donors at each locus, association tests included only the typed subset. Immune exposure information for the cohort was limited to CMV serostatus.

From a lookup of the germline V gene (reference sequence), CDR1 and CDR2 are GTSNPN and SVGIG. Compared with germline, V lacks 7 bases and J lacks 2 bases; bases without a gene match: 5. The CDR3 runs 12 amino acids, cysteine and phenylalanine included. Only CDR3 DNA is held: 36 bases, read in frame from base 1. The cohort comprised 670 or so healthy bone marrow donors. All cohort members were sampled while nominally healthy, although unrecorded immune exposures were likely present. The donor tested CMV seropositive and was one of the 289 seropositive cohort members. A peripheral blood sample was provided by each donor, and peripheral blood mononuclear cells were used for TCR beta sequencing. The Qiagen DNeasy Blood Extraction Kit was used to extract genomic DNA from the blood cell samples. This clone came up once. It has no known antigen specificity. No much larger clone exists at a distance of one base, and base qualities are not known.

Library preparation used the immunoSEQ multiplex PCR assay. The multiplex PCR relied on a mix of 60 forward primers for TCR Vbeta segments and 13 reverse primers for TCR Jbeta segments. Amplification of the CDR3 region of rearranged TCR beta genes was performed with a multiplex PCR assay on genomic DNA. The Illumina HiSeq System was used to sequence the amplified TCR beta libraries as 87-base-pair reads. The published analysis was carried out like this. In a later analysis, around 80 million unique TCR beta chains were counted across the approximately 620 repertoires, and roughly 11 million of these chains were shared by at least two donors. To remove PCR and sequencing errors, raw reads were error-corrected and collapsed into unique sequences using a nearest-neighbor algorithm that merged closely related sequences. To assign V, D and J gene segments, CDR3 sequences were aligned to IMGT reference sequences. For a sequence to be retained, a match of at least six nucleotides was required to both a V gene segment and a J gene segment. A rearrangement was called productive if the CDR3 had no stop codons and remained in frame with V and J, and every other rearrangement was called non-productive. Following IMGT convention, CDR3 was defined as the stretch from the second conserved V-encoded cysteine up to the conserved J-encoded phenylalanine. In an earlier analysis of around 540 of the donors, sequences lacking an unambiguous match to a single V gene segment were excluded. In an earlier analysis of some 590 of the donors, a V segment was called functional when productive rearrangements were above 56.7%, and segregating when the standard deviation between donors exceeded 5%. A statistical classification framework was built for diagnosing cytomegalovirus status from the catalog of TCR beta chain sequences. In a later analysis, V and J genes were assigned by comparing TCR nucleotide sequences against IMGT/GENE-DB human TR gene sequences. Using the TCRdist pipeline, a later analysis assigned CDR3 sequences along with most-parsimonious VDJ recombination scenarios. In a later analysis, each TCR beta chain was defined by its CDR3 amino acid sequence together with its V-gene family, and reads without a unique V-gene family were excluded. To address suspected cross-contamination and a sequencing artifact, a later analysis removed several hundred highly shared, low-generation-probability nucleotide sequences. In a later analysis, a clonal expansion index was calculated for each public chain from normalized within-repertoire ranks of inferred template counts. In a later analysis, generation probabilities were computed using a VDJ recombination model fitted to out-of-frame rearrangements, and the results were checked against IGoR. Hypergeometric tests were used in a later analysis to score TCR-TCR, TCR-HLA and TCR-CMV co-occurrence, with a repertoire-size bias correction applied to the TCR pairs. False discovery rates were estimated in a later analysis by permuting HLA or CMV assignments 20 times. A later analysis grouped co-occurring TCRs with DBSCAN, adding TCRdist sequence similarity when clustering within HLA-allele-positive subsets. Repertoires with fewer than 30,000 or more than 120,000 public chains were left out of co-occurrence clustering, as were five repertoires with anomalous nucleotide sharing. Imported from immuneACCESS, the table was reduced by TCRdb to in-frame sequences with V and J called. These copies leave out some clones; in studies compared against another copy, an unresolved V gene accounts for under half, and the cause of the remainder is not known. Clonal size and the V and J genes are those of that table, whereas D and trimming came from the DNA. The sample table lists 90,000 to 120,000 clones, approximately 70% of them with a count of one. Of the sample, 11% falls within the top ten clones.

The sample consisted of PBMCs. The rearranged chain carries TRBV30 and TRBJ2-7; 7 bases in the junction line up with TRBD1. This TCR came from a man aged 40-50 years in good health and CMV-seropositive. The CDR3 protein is CASTDRPYEQYF. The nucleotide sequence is TGTGCCTCGACGGACAGGCCCTACGAGCAGTACTTC.